This T cell receptor (beta chain) originates from a study of shared clonotypes between healthy human individuals. The ends were cut back, 5 bases at V and 5 bases at J, with 15 bases in the middle. This CDR3 is built from 14 residues. Germline V gene data show CDR1 as LNHNV and CDR2 as YYDKDF (reference sequence). The repertoire was sequenced with immunoSEQ multiplex PCR; TCRdb's copy has only in-frame clones and lacks some. Here the sample spans approximately 1,000,000 clones, about 80% being singletons. Material: memory CD4+ T cells from PBMCs. The subset is: CD45RA-negative fraction. V gene TRBV15 combines with J gene TRBJ2-5; TRBD2 might be the D (6 bases). The sequence was obtained from a man younger than 35 in good health. Some clones in this sample may be carry-over from other donors' samples. The chain's CDR3 is CATSGRAAGETQYF. For the CDR3, the DNA is TGTGCCACCAGCGGCCGGGCCGCGGGGGAGACCCAGTACTTC.